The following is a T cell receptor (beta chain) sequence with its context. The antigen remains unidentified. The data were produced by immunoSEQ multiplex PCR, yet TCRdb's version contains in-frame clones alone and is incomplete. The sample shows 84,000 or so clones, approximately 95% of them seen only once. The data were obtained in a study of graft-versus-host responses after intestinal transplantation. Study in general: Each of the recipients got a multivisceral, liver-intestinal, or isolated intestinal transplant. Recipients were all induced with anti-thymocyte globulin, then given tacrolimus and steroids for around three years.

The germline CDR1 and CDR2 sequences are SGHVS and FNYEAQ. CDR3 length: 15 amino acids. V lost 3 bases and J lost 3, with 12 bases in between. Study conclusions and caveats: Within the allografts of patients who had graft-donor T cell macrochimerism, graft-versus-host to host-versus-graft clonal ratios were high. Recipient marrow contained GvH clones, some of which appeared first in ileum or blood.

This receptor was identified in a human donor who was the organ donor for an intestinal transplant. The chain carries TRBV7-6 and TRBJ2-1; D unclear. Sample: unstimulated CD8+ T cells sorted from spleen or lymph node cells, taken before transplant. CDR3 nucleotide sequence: TGTGCCAGCAGCTTCTCGCTACCCCTCTACAATGAGCAGTTCTTC. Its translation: CASSFSLPLYNEQFF.